This TCR beta chain came from a study of T cell responses to AZD1222 COVID-19 vaccine. The table came from immunoSEQ multiplex PCR; TCRdb's copy has only in-frame clones and leaves some out. This table has about 140,000 clones, 70% to 90% appearing once. Details on this clone: Its matching antigen is unknown.

General study points: No repertoire was sampled before or during the peak T cell response, only after it. Females made up more of the donors, who were largely white British, and clonal diversity may have come out too low. Spike was spanned by vaccine-associated CD4 TCRs, which were dominant at 160-218 and 743-854. Rises in breadth and depth of Spike-specific TCRs came after two AZD1222 doses.

The CDR3 sequence is 15 residues long. The V end lost 1 base, the J end lost 0 bases, and 6 bases lay between the germline ends. Germline V lookup: CDR1 SGHTA, CDR2 FQGTGA. The sequence was obtained from an adult who received the MenACWY meningococcal vaccine as a control. The chain joins TRBV7-3 to TRBJ2-2; D not certain. This material consisted of peripheral blood, taken 28 days after the second dose of the MenACWY control vaccine. CDR3 DNA sequence: TGTGCCAGCAGCTTAAGTCCAGCGAACACCGGGGAGCTGTTTTTT. Amino acid sequence: CASSLSPANTGELFF.